The next 21 T cell receptor beta chains were all read from a single sample in a study of OX40 agonist ivuxolimab in advanced cancers. The method was immunoSEQ multiplex PCR; TCRdb's version includes in-frame clones alone and lacks a portion of them. The sample comprises 78,000 or so clones, approximately 89% of which are singletons, and approximately 0.63% rests with the top ten. Source: CD4+ or CD8+ T cells sorted from blood, taken in a trial of the OX40 agonist ivuxolimab. These receptors all stem from an adult with an advanced solid tumor such as melanoma, head and neck, liver or kidney cancer.

This chain connects TRBV30 to TRBJ2-7, with 8 bases fitting TRBD1. The CDR3 has 13 amino acids. The V gene end was trimmed by 5 bases and the J gene end by 2 bases; junction bases not matched to a gene: 5. CDR1 GTSNPN and CDR2 SVGIG come from the germline V gene (reference sequence). In nucleotides, the CDR3 is TGTGCCTGGTCGGGACAGGCTACCTACGAGCAGTACTTC. Translated, it gives CAWSGQATYEQYF.

This sequence joins TRBV6-7 and TRBJ1-1; D not certain. TRBV6-7 is treated as an ORF (open reading frame) with a function not yet certain. V was trimmed by 0 bases and J by 1 base, leaving 18 bases between them. This CDR3 contains 18 residues. CDR3 residues: CASSYSGRGGEGNTEAFF. DNA of the CDR3: TGTGCCAGCAGTTACTCGGGCCGGGGTGGCGAGGGGAACACTGAAGCTTTCTTT.

This chain joins TRBV4-1 and TRBJ2-1; TRBD1 or TRBD2 may be the D gene (6 bases each). This CDR3 is 16 amino acids long. Germline-derived CDR1 and CDR2 are MGHRA and YSYEKL. Trimming took off 1 base at V and 7 bases at J, with 17 bases between the two ends. The CDR3 reads CASSQVGGAVGNEQFF. The CDR3, as DNA: TGCGCCAGCAGCCAAGTGGGGGGCGCGGTGGGGAATGAGCAGTTCTTC.

The chain links TRBV5-4 to TRBJ1-4; D is possibly TRBD1 (5 bases). Germline assignment: CDR1 SGHNT and CDR2 YYREEE (reference sequence). V was pared by 0 bases and J by 5 bases, with 8 bases between. The CDR3 totals 14 residues. In nucleotides, the CDR3 is TGTGCCAGCAGCTTGGACAGGCCGAATGAAAAACTGTTTTTT. It is translated as CASSLDRPNEKLFF.

The chain joins TRBV18 to TRBJ1-2; tentatively, D is TRBD1 (5 bases). With 3 bases removed from V and 4 bases from J, the gap between germline ends came to 15 bases. Germline V lookup: CDR1 KGHSH, CDR2 LQKENI. The CDR3 is 15 amino acids. The CDR3 is CASSPTESIIYGYTF. The CDR3 nucleotides read TGTGCCAGCTCACCGACAGAGAGTATTATCTATGGCTACACCTTC.

This clone was counted between two and nine times. The V and J genes are TRBV19 and TRBJ1-5; TRBD1 is a possible D gene (5 bases). This CDR3 has 18 residues. In germline, CDR1 is LNHDA, CDR2 SQIVND (reference sequence). V shed 4 bases and J shed 4 bases, with 23 bases lying between them. CDR3 sequence reads: CASSNWQGDLLANQPQHF. In DNA form, the CDR3 reads TGTGCCAGTAGTAACTGGCAGGGAGACCTACTAGCAAATCAGCCCCAGCATTTT.

V usage is TRBV27 and J usage is TRBJ1-5; D is possibly TRBD1 (6 bases). V was shortened by 9 bases and J by 5 bases, with 23 bases between the two germline ends. The CDR3 sequence is 16 residues long. Germline CDR1 and CDR2: MNHEY and SMNVEV (reference sequence). The CDR3 coding sequence is TGTGCCAGTGCCGGGGGCGGCCGAGGTCTCGATCAGCCCCAGCATTTT. It yields the protein CASAGGGRGLDQPQHF.

V is TRBV9 and J is TRBJ1-1; D gene ambiguous. The germline CDR1 and CDR2 sequences are SGDLS and YYNGEE. This CDR3 spans 15 amino acids. V lost 0 bases and J lost 0, with 9 bases in between. The CDR3 DNA follows: TGTGCCAGCAGCGTAGCTGGAGGCATGAACACTGAAGCTTTCTTT. Its translation: CASSVAGGMNTEAFF.

In its sample, this clone was seen a few times. This chain joins TRBV7-2 and TRBJ1-6; D is possibly TRBD1 (5 bases). V lost 5 bases and J lost 13, with 18 bases in between. From germline, CDR1 is SGHTA and CDR2 FQGNSA. CDR3 length equals 14 residues. Here the CDR3 DNA reads TGTGCCAGCAGCCCCAAAGCAGGGCAATGGCCCCTCCACTTT. Translating gives CASSPKAGQWPLHF.

The rearrangement joins TRBV7-9 to TRBJ1-5, with D possibly matching TRBD1 (5 bases). This CDR3 contains 13 residues. CDR1 is SEHNR and CDR2 is FQNEAQ in the germline V gene (reference sequence). V was trimmed by 5 bases and J by 4 bases, leaving 9 bases between them. CDR3 region: CASSTQGNQPQHF. CDR3 bases: TGTGCCAGCAGCACCCAGGGAAATCAGCCCCAGCATTTT.

The V call is TRBV28, the J call TRBJ2-7; TRBD1 aligns across 10 bases. Germline values: CDR1 MDHEN, CDR2 SYDVKM. V dropped 3 bases and J dropped 4; count of bases not matched to a gene: 9. This CDR3 region has 16 residues. CDR3 amino acids: CASSFPRGTGDYEQYF. The DNA for the CDR3 is TGTGCCAGCAGTTTCCCCAGAGGGACAGGGGATTACGAGCAGTACTTC.

V and J are TRBV6-1 and TRBJ1-5; no clear D gene. Germline V gives CDR1 MNHNS, CDR2 SASEGT. Trimming left V 4 bases short and J 3 bases short, with 7 bases between. This CDR3 is 13 amino acids long. The CDR3: CASSGAHNQPQHF. DNA of the CDR3: TGTGCCAGCAGTGGGGCACACAATCAGCCCCAGCATTTT.

The chain joins TRBV7-9 to TRBJ1-1; D is perhaps TRBD1 (6 bases). The germline V gene has CDR1 SEHNR and CDR2 FQNEAQ (reference sequence). V lost 0 bases, J lost 0 bases, and 8 bases lay in between. This CDR3 region has 15 residues. As DNA, the CDR3 is TGTGCCAGCAGCTTAGCTGGGGGCATGAACACTGAAGCTTTCTTT. This gives the protein CASSLAGGMNTEAFF.

The chain uses TRBV7-9 and TRBJ2-6, with 8 nucleotides matching TRBD1. The CDR3 contains 17 residues. The V and J ends lost 2 bases and 2 bases, in that order; junction bases with no gene match: 5. In germline, CDR1 is SEHNR, CDR2 FQNEAQ (reference sequence). CDR3: CASSLRTGLPGANVLTF. Here the CDR3 DNA reads TGTGCCAGCAGCTTACGGACAGGGCTCCCTGGGGCCAACGTCCTGACTTTC.

The rearrangement uses TRBV27 and TRBJ1-3, with D unresolved. The germline CDR1 and CDR2 sequences are MNHEY and SMNVEV (reference sequence). This CDR3 comprises 11 residues. V dropped 8 bases and J dropped 4 bases, with 6 bases sitting between them. The CDR3 protein is CASQRGNTIYF. The DNA of the CDR3 is TGTGCCAGCCAGAGGGGAAACACCATATATTTT.

This clone was recorded once. J is TRBJ1-2 and V is TRBV6-5; 7 bases agree with TRBD1. Per germline, CDR1 MNHEY and CDR2 SVGAGI. The V gene end was trimmed by 2 bases and the J gene end by 5 bases; junction bases not matched to a gene: 5. This CDR3 contains 14 residues. CDR3 in amino acids: CASSYLTGDYGYTF. CDR3 DNA: TGTGCCAGCAGTTACCTTACAGGGGATTATGGCTACACCTTC.

This clone was recorded only once. The chain carries TRBV19 and TRBJ1-5, with 11 bases identical to TRBD1. Germline V gene data show CDR1 as LNHDA and CDR2 as SQIVND (reference sequence). V gave up 6 bases and J gave up 5 bases; unmatched junction bases: 3. The CDR3 is 14 amino acids. CDR3 nucleotides: TGTGCCAGTAGGGGGACAGGGGGACATCAGCCCCAGCATTTT. This sequence encodes CASRGTGGHQPQHF.

Only a few counts were recorded for this clone. V is TRBV7-9 and J is TRBJ1-5; D not certain. Per the germline V gene, CDR1 is SEHNR and CDR2 is FQNEAQ (reference sequence). This CDR3 is built from 15 residues. V was cut by 0 bases and J by 3 bases, with 9 bases left in between. The CDR3 coding sequence is TGTGCCAGCAGCTTAGCAGGAAGCATCAATCAGCCCCAGCATTTT. It codes for CASSLAGSINQPQHF.

V usage is TRBV4-3 and J usage is TRBJ1-5; D is unresolved. Germline V CDR1 and CDR2: LGHNA, YSLEER. The CDR3 length is 13 residues. The V gene lost 1 base and the J gene lost 2 bases, with 3 bases spanning the gap. The CDR3 DNA is TGCGCCAGCAGCCAAGCGGGCAATCAGCCCCAGCATTTT. Encoded protein: CASSQAGNQPQHF.

This clone came up a few times. The chain is built from TRBV6-1 and TRBJ2-3; TRBD1 is a possible D gene (6 bases). Trimming stripped 3 bases from V and 2 bases from J, with 9 bases between. The CDR3 runs to 14 residues. In germline, CDR1 is MNHNS, CDR2 SASEGT. The CDR3 coding sequence is TGTGCCAGCAGTGATGGACAGTACACAGATACGCAGTATTTT. This gives the protein CASSDGQYTDTQYF.

In the case of this clone: This CDR3 fails to terminate in the conserved phenylalanine or tryptophan, so it likely reflects a read error. The DNA is left out, because the CDR3 cannot be placed on it with certainty; the CDR3 is given as TCRdb lists it. The genes are TRBV12-2 and TRBJ1-2; TRBD1 is taken as the D call from the table, unchecked against the DNA. TRBV12-2 counts as a pseudogene. The CDR3 length is 9 residues, termini included. CDR3 amino acids: CASRPRTEI.